This T cell receptor (beta chain) was identified in a study of blood T cell repertoires in COVID-19. Looking at the study overall: Donors in the United States, Italy and Spain gave samples during acute or convalescent COVID-19. From T cells, B-cell-depleted T cells, or PBMCs came the material, which was cDNA or gDNA.

Methods used by the authors: Quantification of nucleated cells was approximated via reference gene primer amplification. Profiled with immunoSEQ multiplex PCR; TCRdb holds only in-frame clones, not every one. V and J calls and clone size are those listed in that table; D and trimming were worked out from the DNA. The sample carries roughly 200,000 clones, 70% to 90% recorded once. The TCR was taken from a woman aged 80 or over with acute or convalescent COVID-19. The specimen was peripheral blood.

CDR3 residues: CASSVGTGPGELFF. The CDR3 DNA sequence: TGTGCCAGCAGTGTGGGGACAGGGCCCGGGGAGCTGTTTTTT. The V call is TRBV2, the J call TRBJ2-2; TRBD1 agrees at 9 bases. V was pared by 4 bases and J by 6 bases, with 3 bases of the junction left unmatched. In germline, CDR1 is SNHLY, CDR2 FYNNEI. This CDR3 comprises 14 residues.